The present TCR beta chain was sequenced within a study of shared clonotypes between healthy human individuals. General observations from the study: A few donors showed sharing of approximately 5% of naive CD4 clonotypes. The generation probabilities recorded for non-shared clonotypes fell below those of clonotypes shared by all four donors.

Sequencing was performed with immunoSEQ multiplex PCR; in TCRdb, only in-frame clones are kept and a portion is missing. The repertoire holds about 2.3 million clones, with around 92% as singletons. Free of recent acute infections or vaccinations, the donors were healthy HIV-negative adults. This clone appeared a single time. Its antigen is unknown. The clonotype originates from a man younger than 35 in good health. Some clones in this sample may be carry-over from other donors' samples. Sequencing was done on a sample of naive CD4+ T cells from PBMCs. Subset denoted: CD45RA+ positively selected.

The CDR3 DNA reads as TGTGCCAGCAGCTTAGTGTGGGCGCAGGAGGGACCCGGGGAGCTGTTTTTT. Translated: CASSLVWAQEGPGELFF. The chain links TRBV7-9 to TRBJ2-2; tentatively, D is TRBD2 (6 bases). CDR3 size: 17 residues. The V end lost 1 base, the J end lost 6 bases, and 18 bases lay between the germline ends. The germline CDR1 and CDR2 sequences are SEHNR and FQNEAQ (reference sequence).